The clone carrying this TCR beta chain was recorded a few times. Its antigen is currently unknown. This record comes from a study of OX40 agonist ivuxolimab in advanced cancers. Clones were sequenced by immunoSEQ multiplex PCR, and TCRdb holds only the in-frame ones, with some missing. The sample holds fewer than 80,000 clones, roughly 86% seen once. The length of the CDR3 is 12 residues. V was trimmed by 2 bases and J by 4 bases, leaving 4 bases between them. Germline CDR1 SGDLS, CDR2 YYNGEE. Regarding the study as a whole: Fewer expanded clones were found on average in CD4+ than in CD8+ T cells.

The J gene is TRBJ2-1, the V gene TRBV9; D call uncertain. The receptor's source is an adult with an advanced solid tumor such as melanoma, head and neck, liver or kidney cancer. The sample here was CD4+ or CD8+ T cells sorted from blood, taken in a trial of the OX40 agonist ivuxolimab. In DNA, the CDR3 is TGTGCCAGCAGCGTGGGTTACAATGAGCAGTTCTTC. Protein: CASSVGYNEQFF.